This TCR beta chain was sequenced for a study of identical twins. Via MiXCR, TCRdb re-called the 5' RACE reads, giving one row per CDR3 protein. The sample gives about 530,000 distinct CDR3 sequences, around 20% of which show up once; around 0.47% is in the top ten. Study conclusions and caveats: Beta out-of-frame sequences showed weaker excess twin sharing. Abundant cord blood beta clonotypes carried fewer insertions; memory repertoires showed none.

The CDR3 runs to 15 residues. Per germline, CDR1 LGHDT and CDR2 YNNKEL (reference sequence). Comment on this clonotype: Its antigen is unidentified. Being one base from a much bigger clone, this may be a read error.

This sample also appeared in a second study, on yellow fever vaccine responses in identical twins. That publication notes: Reports say the vaccine T cell response in twins looked partly convergent and partly personalized.

The chain combines TRBV3-1 with TRBJ2-4, with 7 bases that match TRBD1. The TCR comes from a woman aged 18-35 years in good health. What was sequenced was CD4+ T cells sorted from blood. This chain's CDR3 is CACSQNRDSQNIQYF. The CDR3 DNA sequence: TGTGCCTGCAGCCAAAACCGGGACAGTCAAAACATTCAGTACTTC.